The next 31 T cell receptor beta chains were all read from a single sample in a study of cytomegalovirus exposure and HLA in healthy donors. It was with 60 Vbeta and 13 Jbeta primers that the PCR ran. Clones were read by immunoSEQ multiplex PCR, and TCRdb kept only the in-frame ones, dropping some. Of 40,000 to 50,000 clones listed, approximately 65% are singletons. Sequenced sample: PBMCs. The receptors shown here come from a young man in good health and CMV-seronegative.

The V gene is TRBV6-5, the J gene TRBJ2-2; the D is unclear. Germline CDR1 MNHEY, CDR2 SVGAGI. The CDR3 covers 12 residues. Trimming left V 4 bases short and J 4 bases short, with 4 bases between. The DNA of the CDR3 is TGTGCCAGCAGTTTCGGCACCGGGGAGCTGTTTTTT. Its translation: CASSFGTGELFF.

This chain connects TRBV19 to TRBJ1-1, with 7 bases fitting TRBD1. Germline lookup yields CDR1 LNHDA and CDR2 SQIVND (reference sequence). V was pared by 4 bases and J by 5 bases, with 1 base of the junction left unmatched. CDR3 length: 12 residues. CDR3 residues: CASSNRGTEAFF. DNA for the CDR3: TGTGCCAGTAGTAACAGGGGAACTGAAGCTTTCTTT.

V is TRBV6-1 and J is TRBJ2-1; D may be TRBD2 (6 bases). This CDR3 is 15 amino acids long. CDR1 is MNHNS, CDR2 SASEGT, per germline. The ends were cut back, 11 bases at V and 7 bases at J, with 24 bases in the middle. CDR3 protein: CAESVSGSIMNEQFF. CDR3 DNA sequence: TGTGCCGAATCGGTGTCCGGGAGTATTATGAATGAGCAGTTCTTC.

The chain couples TRBV29-1 to TRBJ2-2; TRBD1 is a possible D gene (6 bases). Germline V CDR1 and CDR2: SQVTM, ANQGSEA. V lost 2 bases and J lost 3, with 10 bases in between. This CDR3 contains 14 residues. CDR3 coding DNA: TGCAGCGTTGAAAAGGGGACATACACCGGGGAGCTGTTTTTT. This codes for CSVEKGTYTGELFF.

The J gene is TRBJ1-2, the V gene TRBV5-6; 7 bases are shared with TRBD1. This CDR3 contains 13 residues. The germline CDR1 and CDR2 sequences are SGHDT and YYEEEE. With V trimmed by 4 bases and J by 4 bases, 4 bases remained unmatched. CDR3 sequence reads: CASSRGDSYGYTF. In DNA, the CDR3 is TGTGCCAGCAGCCGTGGGGACAGCTATGGCTACACCTTC.

This clone turned up a few times. The V call is TRBV6-1, the J call TRBJ1-5; 11 bases fit TRBD1. The length of the CDR3 is 15 residues. The trim removed 6 bases at V and 5 bases at J, leaving 6 bases unmatched. Germline V gives CDR1 MNHNS, CDR2 SASEGT. The chain's CDR3 is CASSWTGGIDQPQHF. DNA of the CDR3: TGTGCCAGCAGCTGGACAGGGGGCATTGATCAGCCCCAGCATTTT.

This clone appeared a few times. The chain links TRBV5-5 to TRBJ1-5, with 10 bases aligning to TRBD1. The CDR3 has 16 residues. Germline values: CDR1 SGHKS, CDR2 YYEKEE (reference sequence). The trim removed 4 bases at V and 5 bases at J, leaving 9 bases unmatched. The CDR3 region is CASSPGTGETYQPQHF. The CDR3 bases are TGTGCCAGCAGCCCCGGGACAGGGGAGACCTATCAGCCCCAGCATTTT. The full variable domain, in which reference TRBV5-5 and TRBJ1-5 provide the parts outside the CDR3, is DAGVTQSPTHLIKTRGQQVTLRCSPISGHKSVSWYQQVLGQGPQFIFQYYEKEERGRGNFPDRFSARQFPNYSSELNVNALLLGDSALYLCASSPGTGETYQPQHFGDGTRLSIL.

The J gene is TRBJ2-1, the V gene TRBV19; 7 nucleotides agree with TRBD2. Germline V gene lookup returns CDR1 LNHDA and CDR2 SQIVND (reference sequence). J gave up 8 bases and V 7 bases, and 14 bases lay outside the gene matches. The CDR3 loop spans 15 amino acids. CDR3 sequence: CASISVAGAHHEQFF. The CDR3 coding sequence is TGTGCCAGTATCTCCGTGGCGGGAGCTCACCATGAGCAGTTCTTC.

The chain has TRBV5-1 and TRBJ1-2; 7 nucleotides agree with TRBD1. CDR3 length equals 14 residues. After removal of 0 bases from V and 6 bases from J, the junction contained 5 bases not matched to a gene. The V gene's germline CDR1 is SGHRS and CDR2 YFSETQ. CDR3 nucleotide sequence: TGCGCCAGCAGCTTGGCCGAGGGGGCTAATGGCTACACCTTC. It codes for CASSLAEGANGYTF.

This clone was counted only a few times. J is TRBJ2-2 and V is TRBV13, with TRBD1 matching over 7 bases. The junction had 4 bases not matched to a gene; V was cut back by 5 bases and J by 7 bases. CDR1 and CDR2 (germline): PRHDT, FYEKMQ (reference sequence). This CDR3 is built from 13 residues. This CDR3 reads CASSDQGVGELFF. The CDR3 DNA is TGTGCCAGCAGCGACCAGGGGGTCGGGGAGCTGTTTTTT.

The genes are TRBV4-1 and TRBJ2-2, with D perhaps matching TRBD2 (6 bases). The CDR3 extends over 15 amino acids. Germline CDR1 MGHRA, CDR2 YSYEKL. Between the trimmed V and J ends, which lost 4 bases and 0 bases, there was a span of 9 bases. CDR3 sequence reads: CASSLSGANTGELFF. The CDR3 DNA reads as TGCGCCAGCAGCCTTAGCGGAGCGAACACCGGGGAGCTGTTTTTT.

The chain has TRBV7-8 and TRBJ2-1; TRBD2 matches at 7 bases. CDR3 length equals 15 residues. V was clipped by 6 bases and J by 3 bases; unmatched bases: 8. Germline CDR1 is SGHVS and CDR2 is FQNEAQ. CDR3 in amino acids: CASSTSSSGYNEQFF. CDR3 nucleotides: TGTGCCAGCAGTACATCCTCTAGCGGCTACAATGAGCAGTTCTTC.

This chain uses TRBV5-1 with TRBJ2-3, with no clear D. Trimming removed 5 bases at V and 2 bases at J, with 9 bases between. Germline V lookup: CDR1 SGHRS, CDR2 YFSETQ. This CDR3 region has 13 residues. CDR3 sequence: CASSEIPTDTQYF. The CDR3, as DNA: TGCGCCAGCAGTGAGATCCCCACAGATACGCAGTATTTT.

This clone was picked up one time. The chain carries TRBV27 and TRBJ2-7, with 7 bases lining up with TRBD2. Per the germline V gene, CDR1 is MNHEY and CDR2 is SMNVEV (reference sequence). Germline trimming cut 7 bases from V and 5 bases from J; bases unmatched to any gene: 11. The CDR3 runs 14 residues. CDR3: CASMITLAAHEQYF. In DNA form, the CDR3 reads TGTGCCAGCATGATAACGCTAGCGGCCCACGAGCAGTACTTC.

The chain is built from TRBV2 and TRBJ2-4; TRBD2 matches 10 bases. There are 14 residues in the CDR3. J was trimmed by 10 bases and V by 6 bases; bases with no gene match: 9. Germline CDR1 reads SNHLY; CDR2 reads FYNNEI. CDR3 bases: TGTGCCAGCAGCCCTGAGCGGGGGGGAGGGATTCAGTACTTC. Translation gives CASSPERGGGIQYF. Variable domain in full (rest from reference TRBV2 and TRBJ2-4): EPEVTQTPSHQVTQMGQEVILRCVPISNHLYFYWYRQILGQKVEFLVSFYNNEISEKSEIFDDQFSVERPDGSNFTLKIRSTKLEDSAMYFCASSPERGGGIQYFGAGTRLSVL.

The chain has TRBV5-1 and TRBJ2-5; D is undetermined. This CDR3 is 15 amino acids long. The V end lost 0 bases, the J end lost 5 bases, and 14 bases lay between the germline ends. Per germline, CDR1 SGHRS and CDR2 YFSETQ. The CDR3 nucleotides are TGCGCCAGCAGCTTGGGAGGCTTCGGTGTCGAGACCCAGTACTTC. The encoded protein is CASSLGGFGVETQYF.

The chain recombines TRBV19 with TRBJ1-5, with 8 bases that match TRBD1. CDR3 length: 15 residues. Trimming cost V 6 bases and J 3 bases; bases outside gene matches: 7. Germline assignment: CDR1 LNHDA and CDR2 SQIVND (reference sequence). The CDR3 protein is CASSMDRAFNQPQHF. The CDR3 nucleotides are TGTGCCAGTAGCATGGACAGGGCGTTCAATCAGCCCCAGCATTTT.

The J gene is TRBJ1-1, the V gene TRBV5-1, with 8 bases aligning to TRBD1. J gave up 2 bases and V 4 bases, and 7 bases lay outside the gene matches. This CDR3 region has 15 residues. Germline V gene data show CDR1 as SGHRS and CDR2 as YFSETQ. The CDR3 reads CASSPTDRANTEAFF. DNA of the CDR3: TGCGCCAGCAGCCCGACGGACAGGGCTAACACTGAAGCTTTCTTT.

The rearrangement links TRBV4-1 to TRBJ1-2; 9 bases map to TRBD1. The CDR3 length is 17 residues. The germline CDR1 and CDR2 sequences are MGHRA and YSYEKL. Trimming cost V 2 bases and J 5 bases; bases outside gene matches: 12. The CDR3 nucleotides read TGCGCCAGCAGCCAACTCCTTACAGGGGGCGCGGGGTATGGCTACACCTTC. Its protein product is CASSQLLTGGAGYGYTF.

The chain links TRBV11-2 to TRBJ2-3; 9 bases agree with TRBD1. CDR3 length: 16 amino acids. V trimming: 4 bases; J trimming: 2 bases; junction bases outside the gene matches: 7. Germline CDR1 and CDR2: SGHAT and FQNNGV. The CDR3 is CASSSNRGRVTDTQYF. The DNA of the CDR3 is TGTGCCAGCAGCTCGAACAGGGGGCGGGTCACAGATACGCAGTATTTT.

V is TRBV9 and J is TRBJ2-7, with 7 bases that match TRBD2. Germline V gene sequence: CDR1 SGDLS, CDR2 YYNGEE. V lost 0 bases to trimming and J lost 5 bases; unmatched junction nucleotides: 5. The CDR3 covers 14 residues. The CDR3 region is CASSVGGGFDEQYF. The CDR3 DNA reads TGTGCCAGCAGCGTAGGGGGAGGGTTCGACGAGCAGTACTTC.

This clone was counted only a few times. The chain carries TRBV5-1 and TRBJ2-2; the D is unclear. Trimming took off 4 bases at V and 6 bases at J, with 13 bases between the two ends. CDR3 length equals 14 residues. Germline-derived CDR1 and CDR2 are SGHRS and YFSETQ. CDR3 protein: CASSSQAGAGELFF. The CDR3 DNA reads TGCGCCAGCAGCAGTCAGGCCGGTGCCGGGGAGCTGTTTTTT.

This rearrangement joins TRBV12-5 to TRBJ2-5; maybe TRBD2 (6 bases). Germline lookup yields CDR1 LGHNT and CDR2 FRNRAP. The CDR3 extends over 14 amino acids. Trimming took off 3 bases at V and 5 bases at J, with 13 bases between the two ends. CDR3 bases: TGTGCTAGTGGTTTTAACGAACGGGGGGAGACCCAGTACTTC. It encodes CASGFNERGETQYF.

This chain uses TRBV6-6 with TRBJ2-7; 9 nucleotides match TRBD1. CDR3 length equals 15 residues. Trimming at V came to 7 bases and at J to 3 bases, leaving 10 bases not matched to a gene. The germline V gene encodes CDR1 MNHNY and CDR2 SVGAGI (reference sequence). CDR3 sequence reads: CASTFTSGQGYEQYF. CDR3 nucleotides: TGTGCCAGCACCTTTACGTCGGGACAGGGCTACGAGCAGTACTTC.

This clone has only a few counts. The gene calls are TRBV6-1 and TRBJ1-2; 8 bases line up with TRBD1. V lost 8 bases to trimming and J lost 14 bases; unmatched junction nucleotides: 13. The CDR3 contains 12 residues. The germline V gene has CDR1 MNHNS and CDR2 SASEGT. This chain's CDR3 is CASEPGQVLITF. CDR3 coding DNA: TGTGCCAGCGAACCGGGACAGGTGCTGATAACCTTC.

This chain joins TRBV29-1 and TRBJ1-3; TRBD1 matches 9 bases. The germline V gene encodes CDR1 SQVTM and CDR2 ANQGSEA. The CDR3 is 14 amino acids. V lost 4 bases to trimming and J lost 2 bases; unmatched junction nucleotides: 3. The CDR3 here is CSVVTGGTGNTIYF. In DNA, the CDR3 is TGCAGCGTTGTGACAGGGGGTACTGGAAACACCATATATTTT.

This clone appeared once. The chain links TRBV5-4 to TRBJ2-3, with 13 bases fitting TRBD2. The CDR3 loop spans 16 amino acids. The V segment lost 4 bases and the J segment 5 bases; nucleotides outside the gene matches: 7. Germline V gives CDR1 SGHNT, CDR2 YYREEE (reference sequence). The CDR3 nucleotides read TGTGCCAGCAGCGCACGTCGGACTAGCGGGAGAGATACGCAGTATTTT. Protein: CASSARRTSGRDTQYF.

This chain connects TRBV7-2 to TRBJ1-2; D perhaps matches TRBD1 (6 bases). This CDR3 has 18 residues. The V gene's germline CDR1 is SGHTA and CDR2 FQGNSA. V was clipped by 3 bases and J by 6 bases, with 26 bases between them. The CDR3 bases are TGTGCCAGCAGCTTCACAGGGCCTCGACCCAGTTCTCGTCATGGCTACACCTTC. Encoded protein: CASSFTGPRPSSRHGYTF.

This sequence joins TRBV29-1 and TRBJ2-7; D ambiguous. Trimming cost V 4 bases and J 0 bases, with 10 bases left between them. This CDR3 is 13 amino acids long. Germline CDR1 SQVTM, CDR2 ANQGSEA. CDR3 sequence (DNA): TGCAGCGTTGTAGGAGCTAGCTCCTACGAGCAGTACTTC. The encoded protein is CSVVGASSYEQYF.

CDR3 loop: CASSKTRGLSYEQYF. In DNA, the CDR3 is TGCGCCAGCAGCAAAACTAGGGGGCTCTCCTACGAGCAGTACTTC. The chain joins TRBV5-1 to TRBJ2-7, with 7 bases that match TRBD1. From germline, CDR1 is SGHRS and CDR2 YFSETQ. The J segment lost 0 bases and the V segment lost 4 bases, leaving 7 bases of the junction unmatched. This CDR3 is 15 amino acids long.

The chain is built from TRBV6-5 and TRBJ2-7, with 9 positions matching TRBD2. Germline-derived CDR1 and CDR2 are MNHEY and SVGAGI. The CDR3 consists of 14 residues. The V gene end was trimmed by 10 bases and the J gene end by 3 bases; junction bases not matched to a gene: 10. The CDR3 region is CATQLAGGNYEQYF. The CDR3 DNA reads TGTGCCACCCAACTAGCGGGCGGCAACTACGAGCAGTACTTC.